This TCR beta chain was sequenced in a study of T cell responses to AZD1222 COVID-19 vaccine. At the level of the study: Pooled samples include second doses given at about 4 or 12 weeks.

Clones were read by immunoSEQ multiplex PCR, and TCRdb kept only the in-frame ones, dropping some. There are about 130,000 clones in the sample; 80% to 90% occur only once, and around 1.5% lies in the top ten. Broader study findings: In all cases, repertoires were sampled only after the peak T cell response.

With regard to this clone: Its antigen is unidentified.

The V gene lost 0 bases and the J gene lost 0 bases, with 7 bases spanning the gap. Germline-derived CDR1 and CDR2 are SGHNT and YYREEE (reference sequence). The length of the CDR3 is 15 residues. The starting material was peripheral blood, obtained on day 0 of AZD1222 vaccination. The source of this sequence is an adult in good health. The chain combines TRBV5-4 with TRBJ2-1; D is undetermined. The CDR3 sequence: CASSLVRNSYNEQFF. CDR3 DNA sequence: TGTGCCAGCAGCTTGGTTCGGAACTCCTACAATGAGCAGTTCTTC.